The 12 T cell receptor beta chains reported below all come from one sample, sequenced in a study of CD8 T cells in Susac syndrome. Reverse transcription of 0.5 to 1 ug RNA used random hexamers. TCRdb used MiXCR to reprocess the immunoSEQ multiplex PCR reads, holding one entry per CDR3 protein. Here the sample spans about 150,000 distinct CDR3 sequences, about 95% being singletons. Specimen: CD8+ T cells from PBMCs. These receptors came from a human donor with multiple sclerosis.

The V call is TRBV24-1, the J call TRBJ2-2, with D uncertain. Germline-derived CDR1 and CDR2 are KGHDR and SFDVKD. This CDR3 has 12 residues. Trimming removed 10 bases at V and 4 bases at J, with 9 bases between. The DNA of the CDR3 is TGTGCCACTCCGGGCCGCACCGGGGAGCTGTTTTTT. Its protein is CATPGRTGELFF.

V is TRBV27 and J is TRBJ2-5; D is ambiguous. The V end lost 4 bases, the J end lost 5 bases, and 11 bases lay between the germline ends. Germline CDR1 and CDR2: MNHEY and SMNVEV (reference sequence). The CDR3 is made up of 13 amino acids. As DNA, the CDR3 is TGTGCCAGCAGTTCGTCGATGGGGGAGACCCAGTACTTC. Amino acid sequence: CASSSSMGETQYF.

The chain employs TRBV9 and TRBJ1-2, with D possibly matching TRBD1 (5 bases). The V gene's germline CDR1 is SGDLS and CDR2 YYNGEE. The CDR3 has 15 amino acids. Trimming left V 0 bases short and J 2 bases short, with 11 bases between. The CDR3 DNA reads TGTGCCAGCAGCGTAGGCGGGGGAACGAACTATGGCTACACCTTC. Translation: CASSVGGGTNYGYTF.

The CDR3 loop reads CSGSDDSYEQYF. DNA of the CDR3: TGCAGCGGCTCGGATGACAGCTACGAGCAGTACTTC. J is TRBJ2-7 and V is TRBV29-1; tentative D call: TRBD1 (5 bases). CDR1 is SQVTM, CDR2 ANQGSEA, per germline. The germline V and J ends were trimmed by 7 bases and 3 bases, with 13 bases remaining between them. CDR3 length equals 12 residues.

In its sample, this clonotype was seen once. The genes are TRBV23-1 and TRBJ2-7, with 7 bases identical to TRBD1. TRBV23-1 is noted as an ORF with a role that remains uncertain. V shed 6 bases and J 2 bases; nucleotides not matched to a gene: 7. CDR3 length: 14 residues. The CDR3: CASRLRTGTYEQYF. DNA of the CDR3: TGCGCCAGCAGACTACGGACAGGAACCTACGAGCAGTACTTC.

The chain joins TRBV29-1 to TRBJ1-2; 9 nucleotides align to TRBD1. The V segment lost 6 bases and the J segment 4 bases; nucleotides outside the gene matches: 9. In germline, CDR1 is SQVTM, CDR2 ANQGSEA. The CDR3 is 14 residues long. CDR3 nucleotide sequence: TGCAGCGTCCTTTCTACAGGGGGCGCCTATGGCTACACCTTC. Its translation: CSVLSTGGAYGYTF.

This clonotype occurred once. The V call is TRBV18, the J call TRBJ2-5; TRBD1 matches at 9 bases. The CDR3 contains 15 residues. The J segment lost 3 bases and the V segment lost 3 bases, leaving 5 bases of the junction unmatched. Germline CDR1 KGHSH, CDR2 LQKENI. The CDR3 region has the DNA TGTGCCAGCTCACCGGAATGGACAGGGGAAGAGACCCAGTACTTC. Translating it yields CASSPEWTGEETQYF.

The chain employs TRBV9 and TRBJ2-3; 12 bases are shared with TRBD2. V gave up 0 bases and J gave up 5 bases; unmatched junction bases: 10. This CDR3 is 18 amino acids long. Per germline, CDR1 SGDLS and CDR2 YYNGEE. CDR3 amino acids: CASSVARLAGEEEDTQYF. In DNA form, the CDR3 reads TGTGCCAGCAGCGTAGCGAGACTAGCGGGGGAGGAGGAAGATACGCAGTATTTT.

V and J are TRBV9 and TRBJ2-1, with D uncertain. The germline V and J ends were trimmed by 4 bases and 1 base, with 9 bases remaining between them. The CDR3 length is 14 residues. CDR1 SGDLS and CDR2 YYNGEE come from the germline V gene. Written as DNA, the CDR3 is TGTGCCAGCAGCCCCACCTCGTCCTACAATGAGCAGTTCTTC. It is translated as CASSPTSSYNEQFF.

V gene TRBV5-6 combines with J gene TRBJ1-2; possible D gene TRBD1, 5 bases. Germline V CDR1 and CDR2: SGHDT, YYEEEE. The germline V and J ends were trimmed by 7 bases and 2 bases, with 18 bases remaining between them. This CDR3 contains 15 residues. The CDR3 sequence is CASELQGRENYGYTF. Here the CDR3 DNA reads TGTGCCAGCGAACTCCAGGGTCGGGAGAACTATGGCTACACCTTC.

The rearrangement links TRBV27 to TRBJ2-7; no clear D. The germline V gene encodes CDR1 MNHEY and CDR2 SMNVEV (reference sequence). Trimming cost V 7 bases and J 5 bases, with 3 bases left between them. The CDR3 covers 9 residues. The CDR3 spells CASMNEQYV. The CDR3 nucleotides are TGTGCCAGCATGAACGAGCAGTACGTC.

CDR3 amino acids: CASSLNPSYEQYF. CDR3 in DNA: TGTGCCAGCAGCTTAAACCCCTCCTACGAGCAGTACTTC. This chain uses TRBV5-4 with TRBJ2-7; D unclear. This CDR3 spans 13 amino acids. The germline V and J ends were trimmed by 2 bases and 0 bases, with 6 bases remaining between them. Per germline, CDR1 SGHNT and CDR2 YYREEE (reference sequence).